Presented here are 18 T cell receptor beta chains from one specimen sequenced in a study of identical twins. From the 5' RACE reads, TCRdb called clonotypes with MiXCR, one entry per CDR3 protein. The table lists some 500,000 distinct CDR3 sequences, roughly 21% of them singletons. A further study also used this sample, focusing on T cells expressing NK-cell markers.

The specimen was CD4+ T cells sorted from blood. The receptors here all came from a woman aged 18 to 35 in good health.

This clonotype was recorded a few times. CDR3 amino acids: CSVQPGNVGTEAFF. The CDR3 region has the DNA TGCAGCGTCCAGCCGGGGAACGTAGGCACTGAAGCTTTCTTT. The V and J genes are TRBV29-1 and TRBJ1-1; D gene ambiguous. The V and J ends lost 6 bases and 4 bases respectively, with 18 bases between them. Germline V lookup: CDR1 SQVTM, CDR2 ANQGSEA. The CDR3 contains 14 residues.

This clonotype was picked up many times. The V call is TRBV20-1, the J call TRBJ2-7, with D hard to call. This CDR3 region has 11 residues. In germline, CDR1 is DFQATT, CDR2 SNEGSKA (reference sequence). V lost 1 base to trimming and J lost 3 bases, with 4 bases between them. CDR3 sequence (DNA): TGCAGTGCTAGAGGGCACTACGAGCAGTACTTC. Amino acid sequence: CSARGHYEQYF.

The chain joins TRBV30 to TRBJ2-7; 8 bases fit TRBD2. Germline V gene data show CDR1 as GTSNPN and CDR2 as SVGIG (reference sequence). V lost 0 bases, J lost 4 bases, and 8 bases stayed unmatched. The CDR3 spans 15 residues. CDR3 protein: CAWSVLAGTLYEQYF. The CDR3 region has the DNA TGTGCCTGGAGTGTTTTAGCGGGAACCCTTTACGAGCAGTACTTC. Drawing the rest from reference TRBV30 and TRBJ2-7, the complete variable domain is SQTIHQWPATLVQPVGSPLSLECTVEGTSNPNLYWYRQAAGRGLQLLFYSVGIGQISSEVPQNLSASRPQDRQFILSSKKLLLSDSGFYLCAWSVLAGTLYEQYFGPGTRLTVT.

This clonotype was detected only a few times. The chain carries TRBV28 and TRBJ2-7; TRBD2 is a possible D gene (5 bases). V lost 3 bases to trimming and J lost 7 bases, with 16 bases between them. Germline V gene lookup returns CDR1 MDHEN and CDR2 SYDVKM. The CDR3 runs 14 residues. The CDR3, as DNA: TGTGCCAGCAGTTTCGGGGTGTCCCGTAGGGAGCAGTACTTC. It is translated as CASSFGVSRREQYF.

The chain links TRBV10-1 to TRBJ2-3; a weak D match, TRBD1 (6 bases). Germline-derived CDR1 and CDR2 are WNHNN and SYGVQD (reference sequence). V gave up 8 bases and J gave up 7 bases, with 16 bases separating them. The CDR3 totals 13 residues. The CDR3 protein is CASRMAGANTQYF. CDR3 coding DNA: TGCGCCAGCCGTATGGCAGGGGCTAATACGCAGTATTTT.

The chain is built from TRBV4-3 and TRBJ1-1; weak D call: TRBD1 (6 bases). There are 13 residues in the CDR3. Germline V gene lookup returns CDR1 LGHNA and CDR2 YSLEER. V was trimmed by 5 bases and J by 5 bases, leaving 12 bases between them. This chain's CDR3 is CASSTGMWTEAFF. Here the CDR3 DNA reads TGCGCCAGCAGCACAGGGATGTGGACTGAAGCTTTCTTT.

The V call is TRBV12-3 or TRBV12-4, the J call TRBJ2-4, with a tentative D call TRBD2 (6 bases). V gave up 6 bases and J gave up 3 bases, with 15 bases separating them. This CDR3 is built from 15 residues. DNA for the CDR3: TGTGCCAGCAGAAGATCCGGGAGAGGCAAAAACATTCAGTACTTC. It translates to CASRRSGRGKNIQYF.

The chain joins TRBV10-3 to TRBJ2-5; no firm D call. The germline V and J ends were trimmed by 4 bases and 1 base, with 7 bases remaining between them. The CDR3 covers 13 residues. CDR1 and CDR2 (germline): ENHRY, SYGVKD. CDR3 amino acids: CAISGVAQETQYF. The CDR3 nucleotides are TGTGCCATCAGTGGGGTGGCCCAAGAGACCCAGTACTTC.

V usage is TRBV29-1 and J usage is TRBJ1-1, with D maybe TRBD1 (5 bases). Germline V gene sequence: CDR1 SQVTM, CDR2 ANQGSEA. Trimming left V 3 bases short and J 4 bases short, with 18 bases between. The CDR3 consists of 15 residues. The CDR3 DNA follows: TGCAGCGTTGACAAGAGAGGGACCGGGGCCACTGAAGCTTTCTTT. This gives the protein CSVDKRGTGATEAFF.

The chain carries TRBV7-8 and TRBJ2-7; tentative D call: TRBD2 (6 bases). CDR3 length: 16 amino acids. The V end was cut by 7 bases, the J end by 3 bases, with 22 bases between. Germline loops: CDR1 SGHVS, CDR2 FQNEAQ. The DNA for the CDR3 is TGTGCCAGCACCGCTGGGTCCAGGAGGGGATTCTACGAGCAGTACTTC. It codes for CASTAGSRRGFYEQYF. The full variable domain, its missing parts supplied by reference TRBV7-8 and TRBJ2-7, is GAGVSQSPRYKVAKRGQDVALRCDPISGHVSLFWYQQALGQGPEFLTYFQNEAQLDKSGLPSDRFFAERPEGSVSTLKIQRTQQEDSAVYLCASTAGSRRGFYEQYFGPGTRLTVT.

The chain's CDR3 is CASSLYGGASSYNSPLHF. CDR3 sequence (DNA): TGTGCCAGCAGCTTATATGGGGGCGCGAGTTCCTATAATTCACCCCTCCACTTT. The chain is built from TRBV11-2 and TRBJ1-6; D perhaps matches TRBD1 (6 bases). The length of the CDR3 is 18 residues. Germline values: CDR1 SGHAT, CDR2 FQNNGV. Trimming removed 2 bases at V and 1 base at J, with 15 bases between. The complete variable domain, with remaining parts taken from reference TRBV11-2 and TRBJ1-6, reads EAGVAQSPRYKIIEKRQSVAFWCNPISGHATLYWYQQILGQGPKLLIQFQNNGVVDDSQLPKDRFSAERLKGVDSTLKIQPAKLEDSAVYLCASSLYGGASSYNSPLHFGNGTRLTVT.

This clonotype showed up just a few times. The chain links TRBV10-3 to TRBJ2-7, with 13 nucleotides matching TRBD2. V shed 3 bases, J shed 6 bases, and the junction held 11 bases outside the gene matches. The CDR3 is made up of 17 amino acids. CDR1 is ENHRY, CDR2 SYGVKD, per germline. Here the CDR3 DNA reads TGTGCCATCAGTGACGGACTAGCGGGAGAAGGGGGGTTCGAGCAGTACTTC. It yields the protein CAISDGLAGEGGFEQYF.

This clonotype was observed a handful of times. The V and J genes are TRBV29-1 and TRBJ2-3; D is undetermined. Trimming stripped 6 bases from V and 0 bases from J, with 16 bases between. This CDR3 is built from 15 residues. Germline V gene data show CDR1 as SQVTM and CDR2 as ANQGSEA. Written as DNA, the CDR3 is TGCAGCGTAGCTCGTTCAAGTACCAGCACAGATACGCAGTATTTT. This gives the protein CSVARSSTSTDTQYF.

The chain is built from TRBV6-4 and TRBJ2-1; 9 bases map to TRBD2. Trimming cost V 4 bases and J 6 bases; bases outside gene matches: 10. Germline lookup yields CDR1 MRHNA and CDR2 SNTAGT. CDR3 length equals 16 residues. The CDR3 nucleotides read TGTGCCAGCAGTGTGGGAGTTGGTAGCGGGAGCAATGAGCAGTTCTTC. It specifies CASSVGVGSGSNEQFF.

This clonotype was observed once. The rearrangement links TRBV7-9 to TRBJ2-3, with D maybe TRBD1 (6 bases). Trimming stripped 5 bases from V and 2 bases from J, with 20 bases between. Germline V lookup: CDR1 SEHNR, CDR2 FQNEAQ (reference sequence). The CDR3 covers 17 residues. The CDR3 nucleotides read TGTGCCAGCAGCCCAAGGGCCCAGGGGTACAACACAGATACGCAGTATTTT. Encoded protein: CASSPRAQGYNTDTQYF.

There are a few counts of this clonotype. V gene TRBV29-1 combines with J gene TRBJ2-2; 8 bases agree with TRBD2. The CDR3 loop spans 16 amino acids. Germline CDR1 and CDR2: SQVTM and ANQGSEA. Germline trimming cut 2 bases from V and 0 bases from J; bases unmatched to any gene: 5. The CDR3 sequence is CSVEWAGGPNTGELFF. The DNA of the CDR3 is TGCAGCGTTGAATGGGCGGGAGGCCCGAACACCGGGGAGCTGTTTTTT.

This clonotype was counted between two and nine times. The V gene is TRBV20-1, the J gene TRBJ2-7; 9 nucleotides agree with TRBD1. The CDR3 has 17 amino acids. CDR1 is DFQATT, CDR2 SNEGSKA, per germline (reference sequence). V was pared by 2 bases and J by 0 bases, with 11 bases of the junction left unmatched. This chain's CDR3 is CSARTGTGGSISYEQYF. CDR3 DNA sequence: TGCAGTGCTAGAACCGGTACAGGGGGCTCTATCTCCTACGAGCAGTACTTC.

The J gene is TRBJ2-4, the V gene TRBV15; TRBD1 matches at 7 bases. Germline values: CDR1 LNHNV, CDR2 YYDKDF (reference sequence). Trimming removed 0 bases from V and 5 bases from J; junction bases left unmatched: 4. The CDR3 consists of 15 residues. The CDR3 here is CATSRDPGQQNIQYF. The CDR3 region has the DNA TGTGCCACCAGCAGAGACCCGGGACAGCAAAACATTCAGTACTTC.